Listed below are T cell receptor beta chains from one sample, sequenced in a study of memory CD4+ T cells and cytomegalovirus serostatus. TCRdb keeps only in-frame clones here, not all; method: immunoSEQ multiplex PCR. The sample records tens of thousands of clones, about 78% being singletons. The sample taken for sequencing was memory CD4+ T cells from blood. The receptors shown here come from an adult in good health and CMV-seropositive. CDR3s include the opening cysteine and the closing phenylalanine or tryptophan. The D gene is left open where the match is weak. Clone size is shown for a subset of rows, as once, few, many or a class of expanded clone.

V,D,J,size,DNA,CDR3
TRBV4-3,.,TRBJ1-1,.,TGCGCCAGCACCCTCAACACGGGGAACACTGAAGCTTTCTTT,CASTLNTGNTEAFF
TRBV6-1,TRBD1,TRBJ1-2,few,TGTGCCAGCAGTAAGGACAGGGGGACGCGCGGCTACACCTTC,CASSKDRGTRGYTF
TRBV7-9,.,TRBJ1-1,.,TGTGCCAGCAGATCCACCGGTGCGGGGGAAGCTTTCTTT,CASRSTGAGEAFF
TRBV4-2,.,TRBJ2-4,.,TGTGCCAGCAGCCAAGAAGTTCATTCAAACATTCAGTACTTC,CASSQEVHSNIQYF
TRBV11-3,.,TRBJ2-1,once,TGTGCCAGCAGCTTAGATAGCGGCTCCTACAATGAGCAGTTCTTC,CASSLDSGSYNEQFF
TRBV7-2,.,TRBJ2-3,.,TGTGCCAGCAGCGCCAATGCCGCAGATACGCAGTATTTT,CASSANAADTQYF
TRBV28,.,TRBJ1-5,.,TGTGCCAGCAGCCCGGGTCAGGGAGGCAATCAGCCCCAGCATTTT,CASSPGQGGNQPQHF
TRBV10-3,.,TRBJ2-1,.,TGTGCCATCAGTGTAGAGGGTGAGCAGTTCTTC,CAISVEGEQFF
TRBV28,TRBD1,TRBJ2-7,.,TGTGCCAGCAGTTTGTCCTCGGGACAGGGTCGGCGGCAGTACTTC,CASSLSSGQGRRQYF
TRBV2,TRBD1,TRBJ2-2,.,TGTGCCAGCAGTGTCGCAGGGGGATACACCGGGGAGCTGTTTTTT,CASSVAGGYTGELFF
TRBV27,.,TRBJ1-6,.,TGTGCCAGCAGTTTCTCGGGGGTAGGAACCTATAATTCACCCCTCCACTTT,CASSFSGVGTYNSPLHF
TRBV19,TRBD1,TRBJ1-5,once,TGTGCCAGTAGCTCACAGGGGGAACAGCCCCAGCATTTT,CASSSQGEQPQHF
TRBV7-2,.,TRBJ2-7,.,TGTGCCAGCAGCTTAGTTCAGGGCTCCTACGAGCAGTACTTC,CASSLVQGSYEQYF
TRBV7-6,.,TRBJ2-1,.,TGTGCCAGCAGCTTAGAGGCTAGGCCCTTGAATGAGCAGTTCTTC,CASSLEARPLNEQFF
TRBV7-9,TRBD1,TRBJ1-1,.,TGTGCCAGCAGCGCAGCAGGGGGCACTGAAGCTTTCTTT,CASSAAGGTEAFF
TRBV28,.,TRBJ2-1,.,TGTGCCAGCACCTCCCCGATTGACAATGAGCAGTTCTTC,CASTSPIDNEQFF